The next 22 T cell receptor beta chains were all read from a single sample in a study of identical twins. Each CDR3 protein gets one entry after TCRdb re-called the 5' RACE reads with MiXCR. The table records 700,000 or so distinct CDR3 sequences, about 20% of them present only once. These data were likewise used in another study, on T cells expressing NK-cell markers.

Sequencing was carried out using PBMCs. Source of these receptors: a woman aged 18 to 35 in good health.

This clonotype was observed a handful of times. V usage is TRBV2 and J usage is TRBJ2-1; D might be TRBD1 or TRBD2, each matching 5 bases. The V end lost 7 bases, the J end lost 8 bases, and 24 bases lay between the germline ends. Germline V gene lookup returns CDR1 SNHLY and CDR2 FYNNEI. There are 16 residues in the CDR3. This CDR3 reads CASNRLLEDISYEQFF. The CDR3 DNA reads TGTGCCAGCAATAGATTATTGGAGGACATAAGCTATGAGCAGTTCTTC.

V is TRBV24-1 and J is TRBJ1-3; D is possibly TRBD1 (5 bases). The length of the CDR3 is 13 residues. Germline V gene lookup returns CDR1 KGHDR and CDR2 SFDVKD. Trimming removed 9 bases from V and 9 bases from J, with 17 bases in between. The CDR3 region is CATSDGQGRTIYF. The CDR3 DNA is TGTGCCACCTCGGACGGGCAGGGCCGCACCATATATTTT.

The table lists this clonotype with many counts. The J gene is TRBJ2-2, the V gene TRBV10-3, with 7 bases aligning to TRBD2. The trim removed 11 bases at V and 1 base at J, leaving 4 bases unmatched. The CDR3 covers 13 residues. Germline CDR1 reads ENHRY; CDR2 reads SYGVKD. DNA for the CDR3: TGTGCCGGCAGGGAGGGGAACACCGGGGAGCTGTTTTTT. It codes for CAGREGNTGELFF.

This clonotype was seen more than once but under ten times. The rearrangement uses TRBV29-1 and TRBJ1-1, with D unresolved. V gave up 7 bases and J gave up 1 base, with 13 bases separating them. This CDR3 is 13 amino acids long. Germline V gene data show CDR1 as SQVTM and CDR2 as ANQGSEA. CDR3 sequence reads: CSGERLTNTEAFF. DNA for the CDR3: TGCAGCGGGGAACGATTGACGAACACTGAAGCTTTCTTT.

The sample holds a few counts of this clonotype. The chain joins TRBV29-1 to TRBJ2-7; the D is unclear. Germline V gives CDR1 SQVTM, CDR2 ANQGSEA. Trimming pared 3 bases from V and 0 bases from J, leaving 15 bases between. This CDR3 is built from 15 residues. The CDR3 DNA sequence: TGCAGCGTTGATGGTCTATACGAGAACTCCTACGAGCAGTACTTC. It is translated as CSVDGLYENSYEQYF.

There are many counts of this clonotype. The chain links TRBV6-8 to TRBJ1-2; tentative D call: TRBD1 (5 bases). There are 13 residues in the CDR3. In germline, CDR1 is MNHGY, CDR2 SAAAGT. V lost 6 bases and J lost 2, with 10 bases in between. The CDR3: CASSPRDNYGYTF. Written as DNA, the CDR3 is TGTGCCAGCAGCCCCCGGGACAACTATGGCTACACCTTC.

The genes are TRBV2 and TRBJ2-1; D is possibly TRBD1 or TRBD2 (5 bases each). Trimming stripped 6 bases from V and 1 base from J, with 10 bases between. This CDR3 is built from 14 residues. Germline CDR1 and CDR2: SNHLY and FYNNEI. The CDR3 nucleotides are TGTGCCAGCAGGGTCGGGGCGTCCTACAATGAGCAGTTCTTC. This sequence encodes CASRVGASYNEQFF.

In its sample, this clonotype was seen a few times. This chain connects TRBV9 to TRBJ2-2; maybe TRBD2 (6 bases). The V gene lost 0 bases and the J gene lost 3 bases, with 15 bases spanning the gap. Germline values: CDR1 SGDLS, CDR2 YYNGEE. The CDR3 has 17 amino acids. The chain's CDR3 is CASSVGLALGYTGELFF. In DNA form, the CDR3 reads TGTGCCAGCAGCGTAGGGCTAGCGCTTGGCTACACCGGGGAGCTGTTTTTT.

V and J are TRBV12-3 or TRBV12-4 and TRBJ2-1; the D is unclear. Deletions cut 5 bases from V and 9 bases from J, with 17 bases between. The CDR3 sequence is 14 residues long. The CDR3 sequence is CASSDPNSFGEQFF. In DNA form, the CDR3 reads TGTGCCAGCAGTGATCCGAACAGTTTCGGTGAGCAGTTCTTC.

CDR3 sequence reads: CASSYKSWYSNQPQHF. The CDR3 DNA reads TGTGCCAGCAGTTACAAGAGCTGGTATAGCAATCAGCCCCAGCATTTT. The V call is TRBV6-2 or TRBV6-3, the J call TRBJ1-5; no firm D call. CDR1 is MNHEY and CDR2 is SVGEGT in the germline V gene. CDR3 length: 16 amino acids. The V end was cut by 2 bases, the J end by 0 bases, with 11 bases between.

In its sample, this clonotype was seen many times. The rearrangement joins TRBV20-1 to TRBJ2-5, with D perhaps given as TRBD1 or TRBD2 (6 bases each). V dropped 8 bases and J dropped 5 bases, with 15 bases sitting between them. In germline, CDR1 is DFQATT, CDR2 SNEGSKA (reference sequence). The CDR3 is made up of 12 amino acids. CDR3 sequence (DNA): TGCAGTCCCGAGGGGGGTGGGGAGACCCAGTACTTC. Protein: CSPEGGGETQYF.

The chain links TRBV12-3 or TRBV12-4 to TRBJ2-2; possibly TRBD2 for D (6 bases). The V end lost 5 bases, the J end lost 4 bases, and 14 bases lay between the germline ends. The CDR3 is 15 amino acids. The CDR3: CASSLSGVATGELFF. CDR3 in DNA: TGTGCCAGCAGTCTTTCGGGGGTCGCCACCGGGGAGCTGTTTTTT.

The chain links TRBV5-1 to TRBJ2-1; TRBD1 agrees at 10 bases. J gave up 5 bases and V 4 bases, and 6 bases lay outside the gene matches. Germline V lookup: CDR1 SGHRS, CDR2 YFSETQ. CDR3 size: 15 residues. The CDR3 DNA reads as TGCGCCAGCAGCCCGGGGGACAGGGGCCACAATGAGCAGTTCTTC. It translates to CASSPGDRGHNEQFF.

The chain employs TRBV29-1 and TRBJ1-1; a weak D match, TRBD1 (6 bases). This CDR3 comprises 12 residues. V dropped 6 bases and J dropped 7 bases, with 15 bases sitting between them. Germline loops: CDR1 SQVTM, CDR2 ANQGSEA. The CDR3 reads CSVESGQLEAFF. Here the CDR3 DNA reads TGCAGCGTGGAGTCCGGACAGCTTGAAGCTTTCTTT. The full variable domain, its missing parts supplied by reference TRBV29-1 and TRBJ1-1, is SAVISQKPSRDICQRGTSLTIQCQVDSQVTMMFWYRQQPGQSLTLIATANQGSEATYESGFVIDKFPISRPNLTFSTLTVSNMSPEDSSIYLCSVESGQLEAFFGQGTRLTVV.

The V call is TRBV7-2, the J call TRBJ2-2; D not resolved. Germline CDR1 reads SGHTA; CDR2 reads FQGNSA. This CDR3 has 14 residues. The V gene lost 3 bases and the J gene lost 5 bases, with 10 bases spanning the gap. The CDR3 DNA reads as TGTGCCAGCAGCTTCGTAACCGCAACCGGGGAGCTGTTTTTT. Translation: CASSFVTATGELFF.

The rearrangement uses TRBV20-1 and TRBJ1-2; D is uncertain. The V end lost 0 bases, the J end lost 0 bases, and 11 bases lay between the germline ends. CDR1 DFQATT and CDR2 SNEGSKA come from the germline V gene (reference sequence). The CDR3 runs 15 residues. CDR3 amino acids: CSAREPQRSNYGYTF. DNA of the CDR3: TGCAGTGCTAGAGAGCCACAGAGATCTAACTATGGCTACACCTTC.

The chain recombines TRBV6-1 with TRBJ1-2; D is possibly TRBD1 (5 bases). The CDR3 is 15 residues long. Trimming shortened V by 5 bases and J by 7 bases, and 20 bases separated the two germline ends. Germline V gene sequence: CDR1 MNHNS, CDR2 SASEGT. In DNA form, the CDR3 reads TGTGCCAGCAGTACCCTCGGCGGGGGAGACGCTGGCTACACCTTC. Translation gives CASSTLGGGDAGYTF.

The rearrangement links TRBV3-1 to TRBJ2-1; 7 bases match TRBD2. CDR1 and CDR2 from the germline V gene are LGHDT and YNNKEL (reference sequence). The V gene end was trimmed by 1 base and the J gene end by 10 bases; junction bases not matched to a gene: 16. The CDR3 totals 17 residues. The CDR3 sequence is CASSQVLPWVGGSEQFF. The CDR3 coding sequence is TGTGCCAGCAGCCAAGTACTTCCCTGGGTGGGAGGGAGCGAGCAGTTCTTC.

This chain connects TRBV30 to TRBJ2-1, with D tentatively TRBD2 (6 bases). Germline CDR1 is GTSNPN and CDR2 is SVGIG (reference sequence). Trimming shortened V by 0 bases and J by 8 bases, and 14 bases separated the two germline ends. The CDR3 runs to 14 residues. CDR3 residues: CAWSVGPAGDEQFF. DNA of the CDR3: TGTGCCTGGAGTGTAGGGCCAGCGGGTGATGAGCAGTTCTTC.

This chain joins TRBV10-2 and TRBJ2-5; TRBD2 aligns across 9 bases. The ends lost 4 bases at V and 9 bases at J; junction bases unmatched: 6. In germline, CDR1 is WSHSY, CDR2 SAAADI. The CDR3 spans 13 residues. The CDR3 is CASSVERGEAQYF. The CDR3 bases are TGCGCCAGCAGTGTCGAGCGGGGGGAGGCCCAGTACTTC.

This clonotype was counted a few times. The chain recombines TRBV6-5 with TRBJ2-5, with a tentative D call TRBD1 (6 bases). Trimming left V 0 bases short and J 3 bases short, with 11 bases between. Germline values: CDR1 MNHEY, CDR2 SVGAGI. This CDR3 contains 15 residues. CDR3 amino acids: CASSYSGKGEETQYF. Written as DNA, the CDR3 is TGTGCCAGCAGTTACTCGGGGAAGGGGGAAGAGACCCAGTACTTC.

This sequence joins TRBV9 and TRBJ2-5; TRBD1 or TRBD2 may be the D gene (5 bases each). The CDR3 has 16 amino acids. Trimming pared 4 bases from V and 4 bases from J, leaving 20 bases between. Germline lookup yields CDR1 SGDLS and CDR2 YYNGEE. The CDR3 bases are TGTGCCAGCAGCCGAGGGGACGGAGGCTGGAGAGAGACCCAGTACTTC. Protein: CASSRGDGGWRETQYF.